This entry describes one TCR beta chain. Antigen: not known. The data belong to a study of Ad26.COV2.S vaccination and SARS-CoV-2 variants. Overall study: The vaccine Ad26.COV2.S was put into the muscle once, or twice with 56 days between.

Treatment here: 15 to 20 received Ad26.COV2.S at low or high dose, single or two shots; several received placebo; per-sample allocation not given. Collection of the samples took place on day 63 after the first injection of vaccine or placebo. Study results and limitations: Post-vaccination spike-specific CD8+ and CD4+ T cell responses reportedly had substantial breadth. Using TCR breadth and depth analyses may have led to underestimated total T cell responses.

CDR1 is SGDLS, CDR2 YYNGEE, per germline. V shed 0 bases and J 3 bases; nucleotides not matched to a gene: 8. The CDR3 is 16 amino acids. Profiling relied on immunoSEQ multiplex PCR, and the TCRdb table lists in-frame clones only, not all of them. The sample shows 300,000 to 400,000 clones, about 85% of them seen only once. The chain has TRBV9 and TRBJ2-7; 8 bases are shared with TRBD1. This specimen was peripheral blood, taken in a trial of Ad26.COV2.S vaccine versus placebo. This receptor was obtained from a person aged 18-65 years who received the Ad26.COV2.S COVID-19 vaccine or a placebo. CDR3 DNA sequence: TGTGCCAGCAGCGTAGCCGTAGCCAGGGGGCTCTACGAGCAGTACTTC. Protein product: CASSVAVARGLYEQYF.